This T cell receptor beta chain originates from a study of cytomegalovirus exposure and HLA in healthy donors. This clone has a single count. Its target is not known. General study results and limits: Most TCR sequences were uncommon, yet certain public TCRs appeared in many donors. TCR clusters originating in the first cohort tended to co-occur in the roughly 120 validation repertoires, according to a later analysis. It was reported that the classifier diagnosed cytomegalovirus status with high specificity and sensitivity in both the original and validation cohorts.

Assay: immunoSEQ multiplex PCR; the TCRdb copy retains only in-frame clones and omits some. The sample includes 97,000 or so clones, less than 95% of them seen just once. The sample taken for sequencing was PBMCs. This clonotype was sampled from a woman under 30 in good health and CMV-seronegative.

The CDR3 reads CASSLASEGMGYTF. The CDR3 DNA is TGCGCCAGCAGCTTGGCCTCAGAGGGAATGGGCTACACCTTC. The rearrangement joins TRBV5-1 to TRBJ1-2, with D uncertain. The V gene lost 0 bases and the J gene lost 8 bases, with 14 bases spanning the gap. Germline CDR1 SGHRS, CDR2 YFSETQ. This CDR3 has 14 residues.